This TCR beta chain was sequenced in a study of shared clonotypes between healthy human individuals. Findings and caveats of the study: Across subsets, estimated richness was generally greater for naive than for memory populations. Across a handful of donors, naive CD4 shared about 5%, naive CD8 more than 3%, memory CD4 2% to 2.5%, memory CD8 0.35% to 0.5%. Deeper or shallower sequencing was expected to change how clonotypes are shared among donors. The study found lower generation probabilities in non-shared clonotypes than in those shared by all four donors.

CD45RO-negative CD8 cells positively selected for CCR7 made up the naive population, which excluded terminally differentiated effector memory CD45RA+ cells. About this clone itself: The antigen is undetermined.

Sequencing was performed with immunoSEQ multiplex PCR; in TCRdb, only in-frame clones are kept and a portion is missing. Among about 1.9 million clones listed, 93% were seen once. Per the germline V gene, CDR1 is MNHEY and CDR2 is SMNVEV (reference sequence). The CDR3 totals 14 residues. The V gene lost 6 bases and the J gene lost 0 bases, with 10 bases spanning the gap. The sample was naive CD8+ T cells from PBMCs. The genes are TRBV27 and TRBJ2-3; weak D call: TRBD2 (5 bases). This clonotype originated in a man in his late teens or twenties in good health. Some clones in this sample may be carry-over from other donors' samples. The CDR3 nucleotides read TGTGCCAGCAGCGGAGGTATGAGCACAGATACGCAGTATTTT. Protein: CASSGGMSTDTQYF.